This T cell receptor beta chain originates from a study of T cells expressing NK-cell markers. Overall study: The eight sequenced donors comprised seven who were HCMV-seropositive and one who was seronegative.

The study's findings and limits: Expanded NKG2C+ T cell clones were not confirmed as HCMV-specific. About six donors carried dominant NKG2C+ clonotypes that made up roughly 1.0-8% of their CD8+ T cells.

The CDR3 extends over 13 amino acids. Germline V CDR1 and CDR2: KGHDR, SFDVKD. Worth noting for this clonotype: Its target is unknown.

UMIs were included in TCR beta cDNA generated by 5'RACE template switching. TCRdb reworked the 5' RACE reads into one entry per CDR3 protein, no DNA. The specimen's table records about 540,000 distinct CDR3 sequences. The TCR originated in a man aged 18 to 35 in good health. Sequences were obtained from blood T cells: a sorted CD56 or NKG2C T cell subset, CD4+ or CD8+ T cells, or bulk PBMC T cells (not recorded which). V and J are TRBV24-1 and TRBJ2-5; TCRdb lists TRBD2, though no DNA is available to test this call. The CDR3 protein is CATSSRLAETQYF.